Detailed here is one T cell receptor (beta chain). TCRdb keeps only in-frame clones here, not all; method: immunoSEQ multiplex PCR. Altogether under 65,000 clones are present, roughly 92% being singletons, with the ten largest covering approximately 4%. The data are from a study of technical replicates of blood from a few donors. V lost 0 bases and J 7 bases, leaving 10 bases between the germline ends. This CDR3 comprises 15 residues. Germline CDR1 MNHEY, CDR2 SVGAGI. Sequencing was performed on PBMCs. The rearrangement uses TRBV6-5 and TRBJ1-6; D ambiguous. This TCR derives from a human donor in good health. Some clones in this sample may be carry-over from other donors' samples. Written as DNA, the CDR3 is TGTGCCAGCAGTTACTCGCAGCAGACAAATTCACCCCTCCACTTT. This translates into CASSYSQQTNSPLHF.